The 28 T cell receptor beta chains reported below all come from one sample, sequenced in a study of coeliac disease. Study-wide points: Control samples showed higher TRB and TRG clonality than intraepithelial and lamina propria samples in active celiac disease.

Antigen specificity for these receptors is unknown. Sequencing used immunoSEQ multiplex PCR; TCRdb keeps in-frame clones, though not all of them. Altogether 4,000 or so clones are present, around 70% being singletons, with the ten largest covering 5.7%. The sequencing sample was made of intraepithelial lymphocytes from the gut. Source of these receptors: a woman aged 55-69 years with active celiac disease.

This clone was counted only a few times. The chain links TRBV7-2 to TRBJ2-7, with 11 bases that match TRBD2. The CDR3 spans 17 residues. CDR1 and CDR2 (germline): SGHTA, FQGNSA. J gave up 0 bases and V 1 base, and 5 bases lay outside the gene matches. The CDR3 spells CASSLVSGGASSYEQYF. The CDR3 DNA is TGTGCCAGCAGCTTAGTTAGCGGGGGGGCCAGCTCCTACGAGCAGTACTTC.

The chain carries TRBV9 and TRBJ2-2; 8 bases line up with TRBD1. The germline V gene encodes CDR1 SGDLS and CDR2 YYNGEE. CDR3 length: 15 amino acids. V lost 0 bases and J lost 5; bases outside the gene matches: 3. CDR3 in DNA: TGTGCCAGCAGCGTAGGGACAGGGAGAACCGGGGAGCTGTTTTTT. Its translation is CASSVGTGRTGELFF.

The chain has TRBV11-1 and TRBJ2-5; 9 nucleotides agree with TRBD1. There are 13 residues in the CDR3. Germline CDR1 reads SGHAT; CDR2 reads FQDESV (reference sequence). Losses at the gene ends were 5 bases for V and 4 bases for J; bases not matched to a gene: 2. The CDR3: CASSPTGGETQYF. DNA for the CDR3: TGTGCCAGCAGCCCGACAGGGGGAGAGACCCAGTACTTC. The complete variable domain, with remaining parts taken from reference TRBV11-1 and TRBJ2-5, reads EAEVAQSPRYKITEKSQAVAFWCDPISGHATLYWYRQILGQGPELLVQFQDESVVDDSQLPKDRFSAERLKGVDSTLKIQPAELGDSAMYLCASSPTGGETQYFGPGTRLLVL.

The chain carries TRBV7-9 and TRBJ1-2; 7 bases match TRBD1. After removal of 3 bases from V and 0 bases from J, the junction contained 4 bases not matched to a gene. CDR1 is SEHNR, CDR2 FQNEAQ, per germline (reference sequence). This CDR3 spans 15 amino acids. CDR3 DNA: TGTGCCAGCAGCTTGGGACAGTCCCCTAACTATGGCTACACCTTC. It translates to CASSLGQSPNYGYTF.

There are a few counts of this clone. The chain joins TRBV7-2 to TRBJ1-6; tentatively, D is TRBD1 (5 bases). This CDR3 region has 13 residues. CDR1 is SGHTA and CDR2 is FQGNSA in the germline V gene. V lost 2 bases and J lost 17, with 16 bases in between. The CDR3 DNA reads as TGTGCCAGCAGCTTATTTCCCACCAGGGCCTTCCACTTT. Translated: CASSLFPTRAFHF.

There are a few counts of this clone. The CDR3 loop is CASSLANNQPQHF. The CDR3 bases are TGTGCCAGCAGCTTGGCCAACAATCAGCCCCAGCATTTT. The chain couples TRBV5-6 to TRBJ1-5; D is unresolved. The CDR3 is 13 residues long. Germline CDR1 SGHDT, CDR2 YYEEEE. V was clipped by 0 bases and J by 3 bases, with 4 bases between them. Using reference TRBV5-6 and TRBJ1-5 for the parts outside the CDR3, the full variable domain is DAGVTQSPTHLIKTRGQQVTLRCSPKSGHDTVSWYQQALGQGPQFIFQYYEEEERQRGNFPDRFSGHQFPNYSSELNVNALLLGDSALYLCASSLANNQPQHFGDGTRLSIL.

This clone has just a few counts. This chain uses TRBV19 with TRBJ2-7, with a possible D match to TRBD1 (5 bases). V lost 7 bases to trimming and J lost 2 bases, with 9 bases between them. This CDR3 contains 12 residues. CDR1 and CDR2 from the germline V gene are LNHDA and SQIVND (reference sequence). This CDR3 reads CASTDRTYEQYF. The CDR3 DNA follows: TGTGCCAGTACCGACAGAACCTACGAGCAGTACTTC.

The CDR3 nucleotides are TGTGCCAGCAGTTACCGACGGGGAGGGACAGGCTATGGCTACACCTTC. Amino acids: CASSYRRGGTGYGYTF. V usage is TRBV27 and J usage is TRBJ1-2; 8 nucleotides line up with TRBD1. Germline V gene data show CDR1 as MNHEY and CDR2 as SMNVEV (reference sequence). CDR3 length: 16 residues. V trimming: 4 bases; J trimming: 4 bases; junction bases outside the gene matches: 11.

The V and J genes are TRBV9 and TRBJ2-2, with D possibly being TRBD2 (5 bases). Per germline, CDR1 SGDLS and CDR2 YYNGEE. Trimming took off 4 bases at V and 5 bases at J, with 18 bases between the two ends. This CDR3 comprises 16 residues. The CDR3 DNA sequence: TGTGCCAGCAGCCCAAACCCGGGATTGGAAACCGGGGAGCTGTTTTTT. Translation: CASSPNPGLETGELFF. The variable domain in full, completed from reference TRBV9 and TRBJ2-2, reads DSGVTQTPKHLITATGQRVTLRCSPRSGDLSVYWYQQSLDQGLQFLIQYYNGEERAKGNILERFSAQQFPDLHSELNLSSLELGDSALYFCASSPNPGLETGELFFGEGSRLTVL.

Remarks on this clone: The junction differs from germline at one of its ends, possibly a read error. V and J are TRBV7-9 and TRBJ2-7, with 9 bases matching TRBD1. Germline CDR1 is SEHNR and CDR2 is FQNEAQ (reference sequence). CDR3 size: 15 residues. The DNA of the CDR3 is TGTGCCAGCAGCTTATTCGGGACAGGGACCTACGGGCAGTACTTC. Translating gives CASSLFGTGTYGQYF.

By proportion, this clone is medium-sized. The chain has TRBV27 and TRBJ1-5; tentative D call: TRBD1 (5 bases). This CDR3 region has 14 residues. Trimming removed 1 base from V and 7 bases from J, with 11 bases in between. Per germline, CDR1 MNHEY and CDR2 SMNVEV (reference sequence). CDR3 sequence reads: CASSLWGVLQPQHF. The CDR3 DNA reads as TGTGCCAGCAGTTTATGGGGGGTTTTACAGCCCCAGCATTTT.

The chain employs TRBV4-1 and TRBJ1-1, with D unresolved. The CDR3 extends over 15 amino acids. V lost 1 base and J lost 3, with 12 bases in between. Germline loops: CDR1 MGHRA, CDR2 YSYEKL. CDR3 sequence (DNA): TGCGCCAGCAGCCAAGGCGGTCCAGTTTACACTGAAGCTTTCTTT. Translating gives CASSQGGPVYTEAFF.

As DNA, the CDR3 is TGTGCCAGCAGCCCACGACTGTTGAACACTGAAGCTTTCTTT. Translated, it gives CASSPRLLNTEAFF. V gene TRBV9 combines with J gene TRBJ1-1, with D hard to call. The CDR3 has 14 residues. The germline CDR1 and CDR2 sequences are SGDLS and YYNGEE. Trimming took off 4 bases at V and 0 bases at J, with 10 bases between the two ends.

This clone has only a few counts. The chain recombines TRBV11-3 with TRBJ1-2; a possible D gene is TRBD1 (6 bases). Germline V gene data show CDR1 as SGHNT and CDR2 as YENEEA. Between the trimmed V and J ends, which lost 1 base and 6 bases, there was a span of 15 bases. This CDR3 contains 15 residues. CDR3 region: CASSLGEGGANGYTF. CDR3 nucleotides: TGTGCCAGCAGCTTAGGGGAAGGGGGGGCGAATGGCTACACCTTC.

This clone turned up a few times. The genes are TRBV7-8 and TRBJ1-2, with 7 positions matching TRBD1. Trimming cost V 3 bases and J 5 bases; bases outside gene matches: 3. The CDR3 is 13 residues long. Germline CDR1 SGHVS, CDR2 FQNEAQ. The CDR3: CASSFGTEYGYTF. The CDR3 region has the DNA TGTGCCAGCAGCTTCGGGACAGAGTATGGCTACACCTTC. Full variable domain (missing parts from reference TRBV7-8 and TRBJ1-2): GAGVSQSPRYKVAKRGQDVALRCDPISGHVSLFWYQQALGQGPEFLTYFQNEAQLDKSGLPSDRFFAERPEGSVSTLKIQRTQQEDSAVYLCASSFGTEYGYTFGSGTRLTVV.

The chain is built from TRBV6-5 and TRBJ1-2, with D unresolved. The germline V and J ends were trimmed by 8 bases and 8 bases, with 15 bases remaining between them. The CDR3 spans 12 residues. The V gene's germline CDR1 is MNHEY and CDR2 SVGAGI. CDR3 sequence reads: CASRRPFKGYTF. CDR3 DNA: TGTGCCAGCCGCAGGCCTTTCAAGGGCTACACCTTC.

The V and J genes are TRBV11-1 and TRBJ1-2; 7 nucleotides line up with TRBD1. The CDR3 extends over 11 amino acids. The V and J ends lost 3 bases and 14 bases, in that order; junction bases with no gene match: 6. The V gene's germline CDR1 is SGHAT and CDR2 FQDESV (reference sequence). DNA of the CDR3: TGTGCCAGCAGCTTGGGACAGTATATAACCTTC. Translation: CASSLGQYITF. The entire variable domain, with the rest obtained from reference TRBV11-1 and TRBJ1-2, is as follows: EAEVAQSPRYKITEKSQAVAFWCDPISGHATLYWYRQILGQGPELLVQFQDESVVDDSQLPKDRFSAERLKGVDSTLKIQPAELGDSAMYLCASSLGQYITFGSGTRLTVV.

This chain joins TRBV15 and TRBJ1-5; 8 bases fit TRBD1. V lost 0 bases, J lost 6 bases, and 4 bases stayed unmatched. Germline CDR1 and CDR2: LNHNV and YYDKDF (reference sequence). The CDR3 has 15 residues. For the CDR3, the DNA is TGTGCCACCAGCAGAGACAGGGGGCAAGGTCAGCCCCAGCATTTT. It codes for CATSRDRGQGQPQHF.

This chain links TRBV6-9 with TRBJ2-7, with D uncertain. Trimming shortened V by 3 bases and J by 9 bases, and 21 bases separated the two germline ends. There are 15 residues in the CDR3. The germline CDR1 and CDR2 sequences are MNHGY and SVAAGI. CDR3 nucleotide sequence: TGTGCCAGCAGTTACCGATGGATCTCCGTCCAGGTGCAGTACTTC. Amino acid sequence: CASSYRWISVQVQYF.

The chain has TRBV19 and TRBJ2-2; the match to TRBD2 covers 13 bases. The CDR3 extends over 15 amino acids. V trimming: 6 bases; J trimming: 7 bases; junction bases outside the gene matches: 5. The germline V gene encodes CDR1 LNHDA and CDR2 SQIVND (reference sequence). The CDR3 nucleotides are TGTGCCAGTAGGCGGGGGACTAGCGGGGTCGGGGAGCTGTTTTTT. Protein product: CASRRGTSGVGELFF. The full variable domain, completed using reference TRBV19 and TRBJ2-2, is DGGITQSPKYLFRKEGQNVTLSCEQNLNHDAMYWYRQDPGQGLRLIYYSQIVNDFQKGDIAEGYSVSREKKESFPLTVTSAQKNPTAFYLCASRRGTSGVGELFFGEGSRLTVL.

In its sample, this clone was seen a few times. This chain uses TRBV19 with TRBJ2-3; D is unresolved. The CDR3 has 13 amino acids. Germline V gene sequence: CDR1 LNHDA, CDR2 SQIVND (reference sequence). V lost 5 bases and J 6 bases, leaving 12 bases between the germline ends. The CDR3, as DNA: TGTGCCAGTAGTCTACGACCGGAGGATACGCAGTATTTT. Residues: CASSLRPEDTQYF.

The rearrangement joins TRBV30 to TRBJ1-5, with 7 bases matching TRBD1. CDR1 is GTSNPN, CDR2 SVGIG, per germline (reference sequence). With V trimmed by 0 bases and J by 4 bases, 9 bases remained unmatched. The CDR3 sequence is 16 residues long. The DNA of the CDR3 is TGTGCCTGGAGTGTTCGGGACAGTTGGGGTAATCAGCCCCAGCATTTT. This translates into CAWSVRDSWGNQPQHF.

This clone was seen just once. V and J are TRBV2 and TRBJ2-4; a weak D match, TRBD1 (6 bases). CDR1 is SNHLY, CDR2 FYNNEI, per germline. V lost 6 bases to trimming and J lost 3 bases, with 21 bases between them. There are 17 residues in the CDR3. The CDR3 DNA sequence: TGTGCCAGCAGCAAGGGGGAGAGGGCGGTTGGCAAAAACATTCAGTACTTC. This translates into CASSKGERAVGKNIQYF.

The chain links TRBV5-1 to TRBJ2-3; 12 bases align to TRBD2. Germline loops: CDR1 SGHRS, CDR2 YFSETQ. The junction had 6 bases not matched to a gene; V was cut back by 3 bases and J by 4 bases. The CDR3 spans 16 residues. The DNA of the CDR3 is TGCGCCAGCAGCTCCGGGACTAGCGGGTGGGCAGATACGCAGTATTTT. This encodes CASSSGTSGWADTQYF.

The rearrangement joins TRBV28 to TRBJ2-3, with a tentative D call TRBD2 (5 bases). V gave up 8 bases and J gave up 7 bases, with 10 bases separating them. The CDR3 length is 11 residues. CDR1 is MDHEN, CDR2 SYDVKM, per germline. As DNA, the CDR3 is TGTGCCAGCTCCAGCGGCAATACGCAGTATTTT. Its protein is CASSSGNTQYF.

CDR3 residues: CASSIEPGETQYF. DNA for the CDR3: TGTGCCAGTAGTATAGAACCCGGGGAGACCCAGTACTTC. V gene TRBV19 combines with J gene TRBJ2-5; D remains unclear. CDR1 and CDR2 (germline): LNHDA, SQIVND (reference sequence). The CDR3 covers 13 residues. V dropped 0 bases and J dropped 5 bases, with 7 bases sitting between them.

This clone was counted a few times. The CDR3: CASWGGSSGQQFF. The CDR3 coding sequence is TGTGCCAGCTGGGGGGGGAGTTCGGGACAGCAGTTCTTC. J is TRBJ2-1 and V is TRBV2, with TRBD2 matching 7 bases. The CDR3 runs to 13 residues. The V gene end was trimmed by 8 bases and the J gene end by 11 bases; junction bases not matched to a gene: 12. Germline V CDR1 and CDR2: SNHLY, FYNNEI.

The chain joins TRBV19 to TRBJ2-2; D ambiguous. This CDR3 has 16 residues. V shed 5 bases and J shed 9 bases, with 22 bases lying between them. The germline gives CDR1 LNHDA, CDR2 SQIVND (reference sequence). CDR3: CASSSWPHADSWELFF. The CDR3 coding sequence is TGTGCCAGTAGTTCCTGGCCCCACGCCGATTCATGGGAGCTGTTTTTT.